This TCR beta chain was observed in a study of tumor and adjacent non-tumor tissue in lung cancer. Findings of the study overall: Tumor TCR diversity, when higher, was linked to shorter survival. Compared with tumor, normal lung showed significantly lower TCR diversity.

The template was RNA from unsorted bulk tissue. This non-tumor lung sample came from over 3 cm beyond the tumor edge. The library came from three nested PCR rounds adapted from ARM-PCR protocols. TCRdb used MiXCR to reprocess the multiplex PCR reads, holding one entry per CDR3 protein. Among almost 75,000 distinct CDR3 sequences listed, nearly 70% were seen once. The CDR3 is 13 residues long. Between the trimmed V and J ends, which lost 4 bases and 3 bases, there was a span of 7 bases. CDR1 and CDR2 from the germline V gene are SNHLY and FYNNEI. A word on this clonotype: Its cognate antigen is unknown.

The chain recombines TRBV2 with TRBJ1-5; D uncertain. Material: distant non-tumor lung tissue. The receptor was derived from a woman in her forties or fifties with non-small cell lung cancer. Here the CDR3 reads CASSAGYNQPQHF. The CDR3 bases are TGTGCCAGCAGTGCGGGATACAATCAGCCCCAGCATTTT.